The 4 T cell receptor beta chains given below trace back to one sample, sequenced in a study of regulatory T cells in long-lasting Graves disease. As to time point: newly diagnosed GD, antithyroid drugs for less than 3 months. RNA isolated from PBMCs was used to make the TCR library. The authors built TCR beta libraries using iRepertoire HTBI primers and Arm-PCR of CDR3 regions. One entry per CDR3 protein, called by TCRdb with MiXCR from the multiplex PCR reads. The profile covers a few hundred thousand distinct CDR3 sequences, with 16% appearing a single time and 20% to 25% taken by the ten largest. These data also featured in a second study, about T cells in Graves' hyperthyroidism and ophthalmopathy.

Here the sequenced sample was peripheral blood mononuclear cells (PBMCs), taken at new diagnosis, from a patient treated with antithyroid drugs. Receptor source: a woman between 18 and 29 years old with Graves disease.

V gene TRBV19 combines with J gene TRBJ2-1; the D gene is possibly TRBD1 (6 bases). V was clipped by 8 bases and J by 8 bases, with 16 bases between them. Germline loops: CDR1 LNHDA, CDR2 SQIVND (reference sequence). The CDR3 contains 13 residues. The CDR3 loop is CASEDTGKDEQFF. CDR3 nucleotides: TGTGCCAGTGAGGATACAGGGAAGGATGAGCAGTTCTTC.

The chain links TRBV9 to TRBJ2-1; D call uncertain. The CDR3 contains 11 residues. V lost 4 bases, J lost 9 bases, and 8 bases lay in between. Germline assignment: CDR1 SGDLS and CDR2 YYNGEE. For the CDR3, the DNA is TGTGCCAGCAGCCAGATGGTTGAGCAGTTCTTC. It is translated as CASSQMVEQFF.

This clonotype was observed many times. This chain uses TRBV15 with TRBJ2-5, with 9 positions matching TRBD1. The CDR3 has 14 amino acids. Germline CDR1 reads LNHNV; CDR2 reads YYDKDF (reference sequence). J gave up 5 bases and V 3 bases, and 4 bases lay outside the gene matches. The DNA of the CDR3 is TGTGCCACCAGCAGTGGGACAGGGATGGAGACCCAGTACTTC. This sequence encodes CATSSGTGMETQYF. Supplemented by reference TRBV15 and TRBJ2-5, the full variable domain reads DAMVIQNPRYQVTQFGKPVTLSCSQTLNHNVMYWYQQKSSQAPKLLFHYYDKDFNNEADTPDNFQSRRPNTSFCFLDIRSPGLGDTAMYLCATSSGTGMETQYFGPGTRLLVL.

The chain is built from TRBV19 and TRBJ2-3; the match to TRBD2 covers 10 bases. The CDR3 runs to 18 residues. V was clipped by 5 bases and J by 2 bases; unmatched bases: 13. From germline, CDR1 is LNHDA and CDR2 SQIVND (reference sequence). For the CDR3, the DNA is TGTGCCAGTAGTCCGAGATTACTAGCGGGGATTATCACAGATACGCAGTATTTT. Its protein product is CASSPRLLAGIITDTQYF.